These T cell receptor beta chains were read from a single sample in a study of blood T cell repertoires in COVID-19. Assay: immunoSEQ multiplex PCR; the TCRdb copy retains only in-frame clones and omits some. The table shows 45,000 to 60,000 clones, with 86% occurring only once. The material sequenced was peripheral blood. The receptors were gathered from a man between 65 and 85 years old with active COVID-19. CDR3s include the opening cysteine and the closing phenylalanine or tryptophan. D genes are given only for firm matches. Only part of the rows carry a size: once, few, many, or a class if the clone is expanded.

cdr3_aa | cdr3_nt | clone_size | j_call | d_call | v_call
CATRRGEEAFF | TGTGCCACGCGGCGGGGTGAAGAGGCTTTCTTT | . | TRBJ1-1 | . | TRBV24-1
CASSLNRGQPQHF | TGTGCCAGCAGCTTAAACAGGGGCCAGCCCCAGCATTTT | . | TRBJ1-5 | TRBD1 | TRBV7-2
CASSLGGVAGQETQYF | TGTGCCAGCAGCTTAGGAGGGGTAGCGGGGCAAGAGACCCAGTACTTC | . | TRBJ2-5 | TRBD2 | TRBV11-2
CASSPKGGPETQYF | TGTGCCAGCAGCCCCAAGGGGGGGCCAGAGACCCAGTACTTC | . | TRBJ2-5 | . | TRBV7-9
CASSPPSMVSEQFF | TGTGCCAGCTCACCACCGAGTATGGTCTCCGAGCAGTTCTTC | . | TRBJ2-1 | . | TRBV18
CASRPLAGGPNEQFF | TGTGCCAGCAGGCCACTAGCGGGGGGGCCGAATGAGCAGTTCTTC | . | TRBJ2-1 | TRBD2 | TRBV9
CASSFSGARRDTQYF | TGTGCCAGCAGCTTCAGCGGGGCCCGACGAGATACGCAGTATTTT | . | TRBJ2-3 | TRBD2 | TRBV7-3
CASSEGVRGTEAFF | TGTGCCAGCAGTGAAGGGGTCAGGGGTACTGAAGCTTTCTTT | once | TRBJ1-1 | . | TRBV25-1
CASSLPYRDREGGYTF | TGTGCCAGCAGCTTGCCCTACCGGGACAGGGAGGGTGGCTACACCTTC | . | TRBJ1-2 | . | TRBV21-1
CASSWIIGRGEKLFF | TGTGCCAGCAGCTGGATCATAGGGAGAGGAGAAAAACTGTTTTTT | . | TRBJ1-4 | . | TRBV7-8